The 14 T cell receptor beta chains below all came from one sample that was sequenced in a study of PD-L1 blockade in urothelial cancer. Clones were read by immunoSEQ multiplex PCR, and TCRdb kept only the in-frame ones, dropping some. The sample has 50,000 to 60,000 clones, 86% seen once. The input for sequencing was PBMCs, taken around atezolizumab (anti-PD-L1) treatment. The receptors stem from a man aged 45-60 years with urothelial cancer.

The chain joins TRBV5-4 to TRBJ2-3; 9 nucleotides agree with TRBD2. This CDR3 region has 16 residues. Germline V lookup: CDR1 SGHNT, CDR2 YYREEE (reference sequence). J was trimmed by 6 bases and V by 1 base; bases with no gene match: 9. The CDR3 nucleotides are TGTGCCAGCAGCTTGTCGGTGGCGGGAGGGGCGGATACGCAGTATTTT. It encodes CASSLSVAGGADTQYF.

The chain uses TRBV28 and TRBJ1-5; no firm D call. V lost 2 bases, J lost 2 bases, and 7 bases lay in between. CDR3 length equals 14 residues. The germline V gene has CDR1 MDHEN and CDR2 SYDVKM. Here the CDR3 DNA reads TGTGCCAGCAGTTTAAGCGGAGGCAATCAGCCCCAGCATTTT. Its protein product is CASSLSGGNQPQHF.

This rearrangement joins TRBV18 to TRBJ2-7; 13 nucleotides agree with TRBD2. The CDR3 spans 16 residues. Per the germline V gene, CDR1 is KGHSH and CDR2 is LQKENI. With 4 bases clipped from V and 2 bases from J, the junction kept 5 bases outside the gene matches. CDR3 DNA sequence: TGTGCCAGCTCACAAGGACTAGCGGGAGCCGCCTACGAGCAGTACTTC. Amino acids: CASSQGLAGAAYEQYF.

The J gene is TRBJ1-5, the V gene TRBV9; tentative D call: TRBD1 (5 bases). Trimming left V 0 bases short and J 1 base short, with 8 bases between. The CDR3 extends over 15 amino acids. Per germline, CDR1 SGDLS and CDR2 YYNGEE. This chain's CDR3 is CASSVGGESNQPQHF. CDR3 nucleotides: TGTGCCAGCAGCGTAGGGGGGGAGAGCAATCAGCCCCAGCATTTT.

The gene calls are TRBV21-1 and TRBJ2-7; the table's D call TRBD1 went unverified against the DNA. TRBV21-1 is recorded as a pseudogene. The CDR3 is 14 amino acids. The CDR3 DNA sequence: TGTGCCAGCGGAGGGACAGGGGATCTCTACGAGCAGTACTTC. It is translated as CASGGTGDLYEQYF.

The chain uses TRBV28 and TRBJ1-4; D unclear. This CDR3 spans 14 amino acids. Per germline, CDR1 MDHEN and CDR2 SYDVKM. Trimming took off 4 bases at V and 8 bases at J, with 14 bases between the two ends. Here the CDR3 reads CASSWLGAWEKLFF. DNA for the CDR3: TGTGCCAGCAGTTGGCTGGGAGCTTGGGAAAAACTGTTTTTT.

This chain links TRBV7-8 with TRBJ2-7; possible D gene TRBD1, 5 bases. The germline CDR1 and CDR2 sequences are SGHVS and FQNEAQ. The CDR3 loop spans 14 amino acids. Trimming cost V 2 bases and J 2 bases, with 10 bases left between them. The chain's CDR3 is CASSLRATAYEQYF. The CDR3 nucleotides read TGTGCCAGCAGCTTACGCGCGACAGCCTACGAGCAGTACTTC.

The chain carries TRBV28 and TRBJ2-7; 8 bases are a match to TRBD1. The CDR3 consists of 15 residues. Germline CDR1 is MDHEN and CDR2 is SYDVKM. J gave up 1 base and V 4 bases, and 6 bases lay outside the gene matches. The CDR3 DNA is TGTGCCAGCAGTTCGCGGGACAGGTTTTCCTACGAGCAGTACTTC. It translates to CASSSRDRFSYEQYF.

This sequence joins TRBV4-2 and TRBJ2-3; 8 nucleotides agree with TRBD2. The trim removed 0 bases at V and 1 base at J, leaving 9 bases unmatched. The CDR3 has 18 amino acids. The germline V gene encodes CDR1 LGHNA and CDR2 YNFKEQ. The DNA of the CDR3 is TGTGCCAGCAGCCAAGATCCCTCTGGGCGGGAGGGCACAGATACGCAGTATTTT. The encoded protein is CASSQDPSGREGTDTQYF.

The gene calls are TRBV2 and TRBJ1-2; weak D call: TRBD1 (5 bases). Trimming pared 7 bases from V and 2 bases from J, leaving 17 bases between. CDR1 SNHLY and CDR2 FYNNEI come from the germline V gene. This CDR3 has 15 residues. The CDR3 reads CASKGQNPLNYGYTF. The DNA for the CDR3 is TGTGCCAGCAAGGGGCAGAACCCCTTAAACTATGGCTACACCTTC.

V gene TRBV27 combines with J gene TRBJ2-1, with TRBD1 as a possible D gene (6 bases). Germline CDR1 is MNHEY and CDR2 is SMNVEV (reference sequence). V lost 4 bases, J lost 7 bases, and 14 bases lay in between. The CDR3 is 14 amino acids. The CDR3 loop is CASSSLRGGNEQFF. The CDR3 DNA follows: TGTGCCAGCAGTTCCCTCAGGGGCGGGAATGAGCAGTTCTTC.

CDR3 bases: TGTGCCAGCAACCGGGACAACTCTGGAAACACCATATATTTT. Translating gives CASNRDNSGNTIYF. The chain employs TRBV6-1 and TRBJ1-3; D is perhaps TRBD1 (6 bases). The germline gives CDR1 MNHNS, CDR2 SASEGT. The CDR3 runs to 14 residues. Trimming left V 7 bases short and J 0 bases short, with 10 bases between.

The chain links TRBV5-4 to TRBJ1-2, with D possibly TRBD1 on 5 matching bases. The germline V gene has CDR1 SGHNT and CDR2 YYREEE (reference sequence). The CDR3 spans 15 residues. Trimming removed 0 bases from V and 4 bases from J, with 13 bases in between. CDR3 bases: TGTGCCAGCAGCTTGGAATTCGGACAAAGCTATGGCTACACCTTC. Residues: CASSLEFGQSYGYTF. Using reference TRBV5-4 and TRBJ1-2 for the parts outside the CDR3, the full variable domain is ETGVTQSPTHLIKTRGQQVTLRCSSQSGHNTVSWYQQALGQGPQFIFQYYREEENGRGNFPPRFSGLQFPNYSSELNVNALELDDSALYLCASSLEFGQSYGYTFGSGTRLTVV.

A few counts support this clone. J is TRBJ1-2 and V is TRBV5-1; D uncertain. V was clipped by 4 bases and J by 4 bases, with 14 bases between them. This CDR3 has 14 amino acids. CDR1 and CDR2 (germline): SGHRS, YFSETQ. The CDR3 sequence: CASSLGGRSYGYTF. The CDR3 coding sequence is TGCGCCAGCAGCCTCGGTGGGCGTTCCTATGGCTACACCTTC.